This T cell receptor beta chain emerged from a study of Graves' ophthalmopathy and Graves' hyperthyroidism. Of note for this clonotype: Its target is not known.

The study amplified TCR beta CDR3 regions using RNA transcripts. HTBI primers served in a first-round RT-PCR, which a second-round multiplex PCR followed. TCRdb re-called the multiplex PCR reads through MiXCR, storing one row per CDR3 protein. The sample yields approximately 700,000 distinct CDR3 sequences, over 40% seen once. The germline V gene encodes CDR1 SGHNT and CDR2 YYREEE (reference sequence). Trimming cost V 3 bases and J 5 bases; bases outside gene matches: 9. The CDR3 spans 15 residues. Moderate-to-severe activity, CAS ≥3, NOSPECS ≥4 and a duration under 3 months were seen in donors with ophthalmopathy. Clinical symptoms, serum thyroxine, TRAb, thyroid ultrasound and orbital computed tomography formed the basis of diagnosis. Overall study results and limits: Researchers report that a 13-signature model separated ophthalmopathy from stable hyperthyroidism, posting less than 90% sensitivity and 65% to 82% specificity. Ophthalmopathy progression prediction by the model yielded a sensitivity of about 70% and a specificity of under 85%.

J is TRBJ2-7 and V is TRBV5-4; 9 nucleotides agree with TRBD1. Input material: peripheral blood. This TCR came from an adult man with Graves' ophthalmopathy. The CDR3 bases are TGTGCCAGCAGCTGGGGCCCGGGACAGGGAAACGAGCAGTACTTC. It specifies CASSWGPGQGNEQYF.